The rows below give T cell receptor beta chains drawn from one sample of a study of T-cell memory formation after mild COVID-19. TCRdb analysed the 5' RACE reads with MiXCR anew, one entry per CDR3 protein. The sample records under 150,000 distinct CDR3 sequences, more than 15% being singletons. The sequenced sample was PBMCs or a T cell subset sorted from them (not recorded which). These receptors originate from an adult woman who had mild COVID-19 (a few samples of this study predate the infection). Cell type and time point are not known. The CDR3 runs from the conserved cysteine through the conserved F or W. D genes are given only for firm matches. Where a row states a size, it is once, few, many or the class of an expanded clone; other rows omit it.

d_call	j_call	v_call	clone_size	cdr3_nt	cdr3_aa
TRBD1	TRBJ1-5	TRBV12-3/TRBV12-4	few	TGTGCCAGCAGTCCGGACAGGGGGGTTATGAGCAATCAGCCCCAGCATTTT	CASSPDRGVMSNQPQHF
-	TRBJ1-1	TRBV10-3	few	TGTGCCATCAGTGAAGTCGGGAAGACTGAAGCTTTCTTT	CAISEVGKTEAFF
-	TRBJ1-1	TRBV7-2	few	TGTGCCAGCAGCCCCTGGACAGAGAACACTGAAGCTTTCTTT	CASSPWTENTEAFF
-	TRBJ1-5	TRBV5-8	few	TGTGCCAGCAGCTTGGAGGCAGATAATCAGCCCCAGCATTTT	CASSLEADNQPQHF
-	TRBJ1-2	TRBV7-9	many	TGTGCCAGCAGCTCGTCGGACTATGGCTACACCTTC	CASSSSDYGYTF
-	TRBJ2-3	TRBV18	-	TGTGCCAGCTCACAGGTCTCAGATACGCAGTATTTT	CASSQVSDTQYF
-	TRBJ2-3	TRBV5-1	many	TGCGCCAGCAGCCGTAGCGGTGGGGGTTTCGCGCAGTATTTT	CASSRSGGGFAQYF
-	TRBJ2-7	TRBV7-6	-	TGTGCCAGCAGCTTTGACGGGACAGCGGGCTACGAGCAGTACTTC	CASSFDGTAGYEQYF
-	TRBJ1-2	TRBV20-1	-	TGCAGTGCTGTAAGGGTGGCCTATGGCTACACCTTC	CSAVRVAYGYTF
-	TRBJ2-4	TRBV30	-	TGTGCCTGGAGTGTAATGGGAGACATTCAGTACTTC	CAWSVMGDIQYF
TRBD2	TRBJ2-7	TRBV6-5	many	TGTGCCAGCAGTTATAGCGGGAAGGTCTACGAGCAGTACTTC	CASSYSGKVYEQYF
TRBD1	TRBJ2-1	TRBV6-6	few	TGTGCCAGCCAGACAGGGGGAGGCAATGAGCAGTTCTTC	CASQTGGGNEQFF
-	TRBJ2-2	TRBV19	few	TGTGCCAGTAGTATACAGGGTAACACCGGGGAGCTGTTTTTT	CASSIQGNTGELFF
TRBD2	TRBJ2-3	TRBV12-3/TRBV12-4	-	TGTGCCAGCAGCCTGAGCGGGAGGCCACCGACCGGAGATACGCAGTATTTT	CASSLSGRPPTGDTQYF
-	TRBJ2-7	TRBV21-1	-	TGTGCCAGCAGCAACCGTTGGCGGGAGGACTACGAGCAGTACTTC	CASSNRWREDYEQYF
-	TRBJ1-1	TRBV18	-	TGTGCCAGCTCACCATCTCCCGACACTGAAGCTTTCTTT	CASSPSPDTEAFF
TRBD2	TRBJ2-3	TRBV12-3/TRBV12-4	-	TGTGCCAGCACCCCCGGACTAGCGGGGAGCACAGATACGCAGTATTTT	CASTPGLAGSTDTQYF